Sequencing of this TCR beta chain was carried out in a study of T cells in Graves' hyperthyroidism and ophthalmopathy. Regarding the study as a whole: Ophthalmopathy was predicted by the model a median of roughly 6 months ahead of onset.

The CDR3 runs to 13 residues. Germline V gene lookup returns CDR1 SGHTA and CDR2 FQGNSA. The V gene lost 0 bases and the J gene lost 5 bases, with 5 bases spanning the gap. TCR beta CDR3 region amplification was performed from RNA transcripts. The TCR CDR3 was amplified in a first-round RT-PCR using the HTBI primer set. Via MiXCR, TCRdb re-called the multiplex PCR reads, giving one row per CDR3 protein. The sample has around 290,000 distinct CDR3 sequences; roughly 13% are singletons. Graves' hyperthyroidism was deemed stable given no ophthalmopathy progression within 18 months. With a duration under 2 months, the hyperthyroidism was newly diagnosed in patients aged 18 to 65. This clonotype was counted many times. Its specificity is not known.

The chain recombines TRBV7-2 with TRBJ1-5; no clear D gene. Sequences were obtained from blood. The source is a woman aged 40 to 49 with Graves' hyperthyroidism. Here the CDR3 reads CASSLAWDQPQHF. The CDR3 DNA follows: TGTGCCAGCAGCTTAGCATGGGATCAGCCCCAGCATTTT.